This passage covers 10 T cell receptor beta chains from one sample sequenced in a study of cytomegalovirus exposure and HLA in healthy donors. Primers: 60 Vbeta forward and 13 Jbeta reverse. The method was immunoSEQ multiplex PCR; TCRdb's version includes in-frame clones alone and lacks a portion of them. The data hold approximately 100,000 clones, with around 76% observed a single time. Material: PBMCs. The source is a human donor in good health.

V gene TRBV27 combines with J gene TRBJ2-6, with D possibly being TRBD1 (5 bases). CDR3 length: 16 residues. Germline-derived CDR1 and CDR2 are MNHEY and SMNVEV (reference sequence). Deletions cut 5 bases from V and 1 base from J, with 12 bases between. The CDR3 reads CASSAVRGSGANVLTF. CDR3 in DNA: TGTGCCAGCAGTGCCGTTAGGGGTTCTGGGGCCAACGTCCTGACTTTC. The entire variable domain, with the rest obtained from reference TRBV27 and TRBJ2-6, is as follows: EAQVTQNPRYLITVTGKKLTVTCSQNMNHEYMSWYRQDPGLGLRQIYYSMNVEVTDKGDVPEGYKVSRKEKRNFPLILESPSPNQTSLYFCASSAVRGSGANVLTFGAGSRLTVL.

The chain is built from TRBV5-6 and TRBJ2-5; 9 nucleotides align to TRBD2. V dropped 0 bases and J dropped 4; count of bases not matched to a gene: 7. CDR3 length: 16 residues. Per the germline V gene, CDR1 is SGHDT and CDR2 is YYEEEE. CDR3 bases: TGTGCCAGCAGCTTGGTCTCAGCGGGAGGTAGAGAGACCCAGTACTTC. It specifies CASSLVSAGGRETQYF. Complete variable domain (other parts from reference TRBV5-6 and TRBJ2-5): DAGVTQSPTHLIKTRGQQVTLRCSPKSGHDTVSWYQQALGQGPQFIFQYYEEEERQRGNFPDRFSGHQFPNYSSELNVNALLLGDSALYLCASSLVSAGGRETQYFGPGTRLLVL.

The chain employs TRBV7-2 and TRBJ1-1; D remains ambiguous. Germline V gene sequence: CDR1 SGHTA, CDR2 FQGNSA. V was shortened by 5 bases and J by 2 bases, with 15 bases between the two germline ends. CDR3 length: 15 amino acids. CDR3 coding DNA: TGTGCCAGCAGCCGTCGTCTTGGTGGCAACACTGAAGCTTTCTTT. Amino acid sequence: CASSRRLGGNTEAFF.

This chain uses TRBV27 with TRBJ2-7; 9 bases align to TRBD1. The CDR3 length is 16 residues. V lost 6 bases and J lost 1; bases outside the gene matches: 10. Germline loops: CDR1 MNHEY, CDR2 SMNVEV (reference sequence). CDR3 loop: CASREVRTGESYEQYF. In DNA, the CDR3 is TGTGCCAGCAGGGAGGTCCGGACAGGGGAATCCTACGAGCAGTACTTC.

The chain recombines TRBV19 with TRBJ2-1, with TRBD2 identical over 9 bases. Germline CDR1 reads LNHDA; CDR2 reads SQIVND (reference sequence). The CDR3 contains 17 residues. With 6 bases clipped from V and 12 bases from J, the junction kept 21 bases outside the gene matches. This CDR3 is CASRSWGEVAGEVRQFF. Here the CDR3 DNA reads TGTGCCAGTAGATCTTGGGGAGAAGTAGCGGGAGAGGTTCGGCAGTTCTTC.

V is TRBV15 and J is TRBJ1-2, with D hard to call. Trimming pared 0 bases from V and 5 bases from J, leaving 13 bases between. The CDR3 is 15 amino acids. The germline V gene encodes CDR1 LNHNV and CDR2 YYDKDF (reference sequence). The CDR3 bases are TGTGCCACCAGCAGAGATCCCCAGGCCACGTATGGCTACACCTTC. Translation gives CATSRDPQATYGYTF.

The chain combines TRBV7-2 with TRBJ1-5, with a tentative D call TRBD1 (6 bases). This CDR3 has 14 residues. Trimming took off 5 bases at V and 7 bases at J, with 15 bases between the two ends. CDR1 and CDR2 from the germline V gene are SGHTA and FQGNSA. The CDR3 DNA reads TGTGCCAGCAGCATATTCCAGGGGTCGCAGCCCCAGCATTTT. Protein sequence: CASSIFQGSQPQHF.

The gene calls are TRBV9 and TRBJ1-3; 9 nucleotides match TRBD1. Germline V CDR1 and CDR2: SGDLS, YYNGEE. J gave up 6 bases and V 4 bases, and 8 bases lay outside the gene matches. The length of the CDR3 is 15 residues. CDR3 sequence (DNA): TGTGCCAGCAGCAACCGGACAGGGGTTCCAAACACCATATATTTT. Protein sequence: CASSNRTGVPNTIYF. The full variable domain, rest sourced from reference TRBV9 and TRBJ1-3, is DSGVTQTPKHLITATGQRVTLRCSPRSGDLSVYWYQQSLDQGLQFLIQYYNGEERAKGNILERFSAQQFPDLHSELNLSSLELGDSALYFCASSNRTGVPNTIYFGEGSWLTVV.

The J gene is TRBJ2-1, the V gene TRBV5-8, with a possible D match to TRBD2 (5 bases). Germline V gene sequence: CDR1 SGHTS, CDR2 YDEGEE. The CDR3 spans 16 residues. V dropped 0 bases and J dropped 5 bases, with 15 bases sitting between them. In nucleotides, the CDR3 is TGTGCCAGCAGCTTGGCCCTGCGGACTGGAAACAATGAGCAGTTCTTC. Amino acids: CASSLALRTGNNEQFF.

This clone was detected only once. The chain joins TRBV6-6 to TRBJ2-5; 10 bases align to TRBD2. J gave up 11 bases and V 0 bases, and 12 bases lay outside the gene matches. Per germline, CDR1 MNHNY and CDR2 SVGAGI (reference sequence). The CDR3 covers 16 residues. CDR3 nucleotide sequence: TGTGCCAGCAGTTACTCGGATAGCGGGAGGCCTAGGGAGCAGTACTTC. Its protein product is CASSYSDSGRPREQYF.